The next 17 T cell receptor beta chains were all read from a single sample in a study of T-cell memory formation after mild COVID-19 (dated by TCRdb to the early 2020s). Library prep was done by 5' RACE. The instrument given in TCRdb is Illumina NovaSeq 6000. Using fastp trimming at Q25 and MiXCR clonotype assembly, TCRdb reanalyzed the public sequencing data and kept in-frame beta chains. Each entry is one CDR3 protein sequence, shown with its most common DNA and genes. In this sample the table shows under 350,000 distinct CDR3 sequences, 15% to 20% of which occur a single time. Of the sample, around 23% is held by the ten largest clones. The sample consisted of PBMCs or a T cell subset sorted from them (not recorded which). These receptor sequences come from a man between 18 and 35 years old who had mild COVID-19 (a few samples of this study predate the infection). The sample titles of this study are shuffled in the database, so cell type and time point are left out; the donor was told from shared clones.

This chain uses TRBV7-2 with TRBJ2-2; perhaps TRBD2 as D (5 bases). The CDR3 totals 16 residues. The V and J ends lost 1 base and 3 bases respectively, with 12 bases between them. Germline lookup yields CDR1 SGHTA and CDR2 FQGNSA. CDR3 in DNA: TGTGCCAGCAGCTTAGGGAGGCGGGCTTACACCGGGGAGCTGTTTTTT. It encodes CASSLGRRAYTGELFF.

This clonotype has just a few counts. The chain uses TRBV29-1 and TRBJ2-1, with D perhaps being TRBD1 or TRBD2 (5 bases each). Between the trimmed V and J ends, which lost 4 bases and 14 bases, there was a span of 18 bases. Germline loops: CDR1 SQVTM, CDR2 ANQGSEA. CDR3 size: 12 residues. Here the CDR3 reads CSVVITGTSKFF. Written as DNA, the CDR3 is TGCAGCGTTGTTATTACCGGGACCTCGAAGTTCTTC.

The rearrangement links TRBV13 to TRBJ2-4, with a tentative D call TRBD2 (5 bases). The V gene's germline CDR1 is PRHDT and CDR2 FYEKMQ (reference sequence). CDR3 length: 18 amino acids. V was cut by 3 bases and J by 1 base, with 19 bases left in between. CDR3 nucleotide sequence: TGTGCCAGCAGCTTGTTATTCAGGACCCCGGGGGCCAAAAACATTCAGTACTTC. Translating it yields CASSLLFRTPGAKNIQYF.

The rearrangement links TRBV6-1 to TRBJ2-2; D perhaps matches TRBD2 (6 bases). The germline CDR1 and CDR2 sequences are MNHNS and SASEGT. This CDR3 has 12 amino acids. V dropped 8 bases and J dropped 6 bases, with 10 bases sitting between them. CDR3 nucleotide sequence: TGTGCCAGCCGACTAGGCTCCGGGGAGCTGTTTTTT. Its protein product is CASRLGSGELFF.

This clonotype was seen a handful of times. The chain joins TRBV6-5 to TRBJ2-2; no firm D call. Germline CDR1 and CDR2: MNHEY and SVGAGI. The CDR3 consists of 14 residues. Trimming removed 0 bases at V and 6 bases at J, with 8 bases between. The CDR3: CASSYSTSAGELFF. The CDR3 DNA sequence: TGTGCCAGCAGTTACTCCACCAGCGCCGGGGAGCTGTTTTTT.

This clonotype was detected only a few times. The chain has TRBV24-1 and TRBJ2-1; D is perhaps TRBD2 (5 bases). The V and J ends lost 2 bases and 8 bases respectively, with 6 bases between them. The CDR3 sequence is 12 residues long. CDR1 is KGHDR, CDR2 SFDVKD, per germline. In nucleotides, the CDR3 is TGTGCCACCAGTGATTCCGGGGATGAGCAGTTCTTC. This codes for CATSDSGDEQFF.

This chain connects TRBV5-1 to TRBJ1-2; D is ambiguous. The V and J ends lost 4 bases and 4 bases respectively, with 17 bases between them. Per germline, CDR1 SGHRS and CDR2 YFSETQ. CDR3 length: 15 amino acids. The CDR3 loop reads CASSPRTPSGYGYTF. Written as DNA, the CDR3 is TGCGCCAGCAGCCCCAGGACCCCCTCGGGCTATGGCTACACCTTC. The whole variable domain, filled in from reference TRBV5-1 and TRBJ1-2, reads KAGVTQTPRYLIKTRGQQVTLSCSPISGHRSVSWYQQTPGQGLQFLFEYFSETQRNKGNFPGRFSGRQFSNSRSEMNVSTLELGDSALYLCASSPRTPSGYGYTFGSGTRLTVV.

This chain uses TRBV6-5 with TRBJ2-7, with D perhaps matching TRBD1 (6 bases). The CDR3 loop spans 12 amino acids. Germline CDR1 is MNHEY and CDR2 is SVGAGI. V lost 6 bases, J lost 2 bases, and 8 bases lay in between. The CDR3, as DNA: TGTGCCAGCAGACAGGGTCCCTACGAGCAGTACTTC. Its protein is CASRQGPYEQYF.

This clonotype was seen many times. V and J are TRBV20-1 and TRBJ2-3, with D unresolved. The V gene lost 3 bases and the J gene lost 5 bases, with 9 bases spanning the gap. In germline, CDR1 is DFQATT, CDR2 SNEGSKA (reference sequence). This CDR3 contains 12 residues. The CDR3 DNA reads as TGCAGTGCTAGCGGGTTGGGAGATACGCAGTATTTT. Its translation: CSASGLGDTQYF.

The sample holds many counts of this clonotype. The chain links TRBV4-1 to TRBJ2-3; no clear D. Deletions cut 0 bases from V and 5 bases from J, with 18 bases between. CDR1 and CDR2 from the germline V gene are MGHRA and YSYEKL. The CDR3 loop spans 17 amino acids. In nucleotides, the CDR3 is TGCGCCAGCAGCCAAGATAAAAGGCCCATGACTCGAGATACGCAGTATTTT. It specifies CASSQDKRPMTRDTQYF.

This clonotype was detected a few times. The chain links TRBV6-5 to TRBJ2-3, with D possibly being TRBD1 (7 bases). V lost 3 bases and J lost 1, with 20 bases in between. From germline, CDR1 is MNHEY and CDR2 SVGAGI. The CDR3 is 18 amino acids. The CDR3 is CASSYGRLRTGGTDTQYF. The CDR3 DNA follows: TGTGCCAGCAGTTATGGGAGGTTGCGGACAGGCGGCACAGATACGCAGTATTTT.

This chain connects TRBV7-2 to TRBJ2-7; D remains ambiguous. The CDR3 extends over 14 amino acids. V gave up 8 bases and J gave up 5 bases, with 19 bases separating them. The V gene's germline CDR1 is SGHTA and CDR2 FQGNSA. CDR3 nucleotides: TGTGCCAGCGTCAAGGTGGGTCTCGGTGACGAGCAGTACTTC. Translation: CASVKVGLGDEQYF.

This clonotype was observed a handful of times. The chain employs TRBV5-1 and TRBJ2-5; 10 nucleotides line up with TRBD2. The germline CDR1 and CDR2 sequences are SGHRS and YFSETQ. The CDR3 runs 15 residues. V lost 2 bases, J lost 2 bases, and 3 bases stayed unmatched. Written as DNA, the CDR3 is TGCGCCAGCAGCTTTCTAGCGGGGGCACAAGAGACCCAGTACTTC. This sequence encodes CASSFLAGAQETQYF.

The chain recombines TRBV4-3 with TRBJ2-1, with D perhaps TRBD1 or TRBD2 (5 bases each). The CDR3 extends over 15 amino acids. Germline loops: CDR1 LGHNA, CDR2 YSLEER. V lost 5 bases, J lost 4 bases, and 15 bases lay in between. The CDR3 DNA sequence: TGCGCCAGCAGCGTCCGGGACGGAGGATACAATGAGCAGTTCTTC. Protein sequence: CASSVRDGGYNEQFF.

V and J are TRBV29-1 and TRBJ1-2; no clear D gene. The CDR3 is 13 residues long. Germline V gene data show CDR1 as SQVTM and CDR2 as ANQGSEA. The germline V and J ends were trimmed by 1 base and 8 bases, with 14 bases remaining between them. The CDR3 reads CSVEAPGSPGYTF. The CDR3 DNA follows: TGCAGCGTTGAAGCTCCCGGATCCCCAGGCTACACCTTC.

The rearrangement joins TRBV12-3 or TRBV12-4 to TRBJ2-7, with TRBD2 as a possible D gene (6 bases). The CDR3 runs 13 residues. V gave up 7 bases and J gave up 5 bases, with 15 bases separating them. The CDR3 region is CASTLVGGDEQYV. In nucleotides, the CDR3 is TGTGCCAGCACCTTAGTAGGAGGGGACGAGCAGTACGTC.

In this sample, this clonotype turned up a few times. The DNA of the CDR3 is TGCAGTGCCACTCTTTACGGGGAGCTGTTTTTT. It is translated as CSATLYGELFF. The gene calls are TRBV20-1 and TRBJ2-2; D gene unclear. Germline V gene sequence: CDR1 DFQATT, CDR2 SNEGSKA (reference sequence). V lost 6 bases, J lost 7 bases, and 9 bases lay in between. The CDR3 extends over 11 amino acids.